A selection of T cell receptor beta chains follows, all from one sample in a study of beta chain features in type 1 diabetes. Measured with immunoSEQ multiplex PCR; TCRdb has only the in-frame clones, and not every one. This sample has under 450,000 clones, with about 14% found just once. The sequenced material came from naive CD4+ T cells from blood. The receptors were sampled from a woman between 18 and 29 years old in good health. Each CDR3 is given with its conserved first and last residue. The D gene is left open where the match is weak. Rows give clone size only sometimes, using once, few, many, or a class for an expanded clone.

j_call clone_size v_call d_call cdr3_aa cdr3_nt
TRBJ2-1 NA TRBV6-4 TRBD1 CASSDRGYNEQFF TGTGCCAGCTCCGACAGGGGCTACAATGAGCAGTTCTTC
TRBJ2-1 few TRBV28 NA CASSGSLALRRFF TGTGCCAGCAGCGGGTCCCTAGCGCTCAGGCGGTTCTTC
TRBJ2-7 few TRBV27 NA CASSLRGQLLYEQYF TGTGCCAGCAGCCTAAGAGGACAGCTCCTCTACGAGCAGTACTTC
TRBJ1-2 NA TRBV7-9 TRBD1 CASSFPGQRGDYGYTF TGTGCCAGCAGCTTCCCGGGACAGAGGGGCGACTATGGCTACACCTTC
TRBJ2-5 NA TRBV28 NA CASSLSRAQETQYF TGTGCCAGCAGTTTAAGCAGGGCCCAAGAGACCCAGTACTTC
TRBJ2-5 few TRBV7-3 NA CASSLGPVQETQYF TGTGCCAGCAGCTTAGGTCCGGTACAAGAGACCCAGTACTTC
TRBJ1-1 few TRBV30 TRBD1 CAWSLRGPAFF TGTGCCTGGAGCCTGAGGGGGCCAGCTTTCTTT
TRBJ1-4 NA TRBV4-1 TRBD1 CASSQQLTGEGEKLFF TGCGCCAGCAGCCAACAGTTGACAGGGGAGGGTGAAAAACTGTTTTTT
TRBJ1-1 few TRBV5-1 NA CASISGAQNTEAFF TGCGCCAGCATATCAGGGGCCCAGAACACTGAAGCTTTCTTT
TRBJ1-1 few TRBV4-3 NA CASSQVDAGVPGAFF TGCGCCAGCAGCCAAGTAGATGCAGGGGTCCCTGGAGCTTTCTTT
TRBJ1-5 few TRBV19 TRBD1 CASSTSTGNQPQHF TGTGCCAGTAGTACTTCGACAGGGAATCAGCCCCAGCATTTT
TRBJ2-5 NA TRBV10-3 NA CAISPAEETQYF TGTGCCATTTCGCCGGCGGAGGAGACCCAGTACTTC
TRBJ1-5 NA TRBV28 TRBD1 CASSSRGLNSNQPQHF TGTGCCAGCAGTTCCAGGGGGCTTAATAGCAATCAGCCCCAGCATTTT
TRBJ2-1 NA TRBV28 TRBD1 CASGQGWMSEQFF TGTGCCAGCGGACAGGGGTGGATGAGTGAGCAGTTCTTC
TRBJ2-3 few TRBV28 NA CASSLRNTDTQYF TGTGCCAGCAGCCTCAGGAACACAGATACGCAGTATTTT
TRBJ2-7 NA TRBV6-5 NA CASSRTDSYEQYF TGTGCCAGCAGCCGGACTGATTCCTACGAGCAGTACTTC
TRBJ2-1 NA TRBV18 TRBD1 CASSPPSTGGLDYNEQFF TGTGCCAGCTCACCACCGTCGACAGGGGGTTTGGACTACAATGAGCAGTTCTTC
TRBJ2-3 NA TRBV4-1 NA CASSPPGGLGDTQYF TGCGCCAGCAGCCCACCCGGAGGACTTGGAGATACGCAGTATTTT
TRBJ1-2 NA TRBV30 NA CAWMTQGNYGYTF TGTGCCTGGATGACGCAGGGCAACTATGGCTACACCTTC
TRBJ1-2 few TRBV7-9 NA CASSLAGRDSGYTF TGTGCCAGCAGCTTAGCGGGCAGGGATTCTGGCTACACCTTC
TRBJ2-1 NA TRBV28 TRBD2 CASRLTSGNYNEQFF TGTGCCAGCAGACTCACTAGCGGTAACTACAATGAGCAGTTCTTC
TRBJ2-5 few TRBV7-2 TRBD1 CASSKGQAQETQYF TGTGCCAGCAGCAAGGGACAGGCCCAAGAGACCCAGTACTTC
TRBJ2-7 NA TRBV28 NA CASSLTGIKQYF TGTGCCAGCAGTTTAACAGGAATTAAGCAGTACTTC
TRBJ2-3 NA TRBV28 NA CASSFPSPDTQYF TGTGCCAGCAGTTTTCCTAGCCCAGATACGCAGTATTTT
TRBJ1-5 NA TRBV19 TRBD1 CASSMDRINQPQHF TGTGCCAGTAGTATGGACAGGATAAATCAGCCCCAGCATTTT
TRBJ1-2 few TRBV18 NA CASSPIGGDYGYTF TGTGCCAGCTCACCAATTGGTGGAGACTATGGCTACACCTTC